This T cell receptor beta chain was identified during a study of PD-1 blockade in mismatch repair-deficient tumors (dated by TCRdb to about 2017). For the study in its entirety: Between September 2013 and September 2016, the trial enrolled around 86 consecutive patients with approximately 13 mismatch repair-deficient cancer types, every one of whom had been previously treated and was progressing. Deep sequencing of TCR CDR3 regions was used to track tumor-associated T cell clones in peripheral blood of patients responding to PD-1 blockade. The paper's findings and limits, for the study overall: Clones residing in the tumor, which were often undetectable in blood before treatment, expanded quickly after pembrolizumab and then contracted, generally before radiologic responses.

For every enrolled patient, mismatch repair deficiency was confirmed by either polymerase chain reaction or immunohistochemistry. TCR sequencing was performed for three patients who responded to pembrolizumab therapy. In the phase II trial, pembrolizumab PD-1 blockade was tested prospectively in advanced mismatch repair-deficient cancers, no matter which tissue of origin the cancers came from. Peripheral blood T cell samples were serially collected before and at multiple times after PD-1 blockade was started. The timing of each blood sample was reported as weeks after the first dose of pembrolizumab. Note on this clone: Its antigen is unknown. Base qualities are not at hand, and no much larger clone is one base apart.

Libraries were made using the immunoSEQ multiplex PCR assay. What TCRdb holds here is the immuneACCESS table cut down to in-frame rearrangements. Part of the clones is not present; checked against another copy, under half of the missing clones reflect an unresolved V gene, and the others are unexplained. Present in this sample are 100,000 to 150,000 clones, about 85% of which were seen just once. The top ten hold around an eighth of the sample. A distance of 9 bases separates the germline ends of V and J, which lose 2 bases and 5 bases respectively. The CDR3 has 13 amino acids, counting the end cysteine and phenylalanine. Only the CDR3 portion is preserved as DNA: 39 bases, with reading frame beginning at the first base. Taken from the germline V gene, the CDR1 and CDR2 loops are MDHEN and SYDVKM.

The specimen comprised peripheral blood, sampled 44 weeks after starting pembrolizumab. The receptor was isolated from an adult with mismatch repair-deficient cancer. Rearrangement joined TRBV28 to TRBJ1-1; the D gene is unclear. The CDR3 here reads CASSLVSMTEAFF. DNA sequence: TGTGCCAGCAGTTTAGTTTCAATGACTGAAGCTTTCTTT. Supplemented by the reference TRBV28 and TRBJ1-1 proteins around the CDR3, the complete variable domain is DVKVTQSSRYLVKRTGEKVFLECVQDMDHENMFWYRQDPGLGLRLIYFSYDVKMKEKGDIPEGYSVSREKKERFSLILESASTNQTSMYLCASSLVSMTEAFFGQGTRLTVV.